This paragraph reports one T cell receptor beta chain. Its antigen is still unknown. This specimen comes from a study of OX40 agonist ivuxolimab in advanced cancers. Study results and caveats: On average, CD8+ T cells had more expanded clones than CD4+.

This CDR3 spans 16 amino acids. In germline, CDR1 is SGHRS, CDR2 YFSETQ. The V end lost 0 bases, the J end lost 0 bases, and 10 bases lay between the germline ends. Autoimmune disease history or systemic immunosuppression was exclusionary. Profiling relied on immunoSEQ multiplex PCR, and the TCRdb table lists in-frame clones only, not all of them. The sample holds roughly 80,000 clones, over 80% seen once. This clonotype originated in an adult with an advanced solid tumor such as melanoma, head and neck, liver or kidney cancer. The sequencing here drew on CD4+ or CD8+ T cells sorted from blood, taken in a trial of the OX40 agonist ivuxolimab. The rearrangement joins TRBV5-1 to TRBJ2-1, with a weak D call TRBD2 (5 bases). CDR3 sequence reads: CASSLVSGSSYNEQFF. The CDR3 bases are TGCGCCAGCAGCTTGGTCAGCGGAAGCTCCTACAATGAGCAGTTCTTC.